A selection of T cell receptor beta chains follows, all from one sample in a study of blood T cell repertoires in COVID-19. The data were produced by immunoSEQ multiplex PCR, yet TCRdb's version contains in-frame clones alone and is incomplete. The profile shows 150,000 to 200,000 clones, around 75% of them singletons. Sequencing was performed on peripheral blood. The receptors originated from a woman aged 40 to 50 with COVID-19, enrolled during active disease. Both conserved end residues are part of each CDR3. A D gene is named only where the DNA matches it firmly. Size is stated for part of the rows, as once, few or many counts, or as a class when the clone is expanded.

clone size: -; J gene: TRBJ2-7; D gene: -; CDR3 length: 13; V gene: TRBV18; CDR3 DNA: TGTGCCAGCTCACCACCGCAGGGATACGAGCAGTACTTC; CDR3 protein: CASSPPQGYEQYF
clone size: -; J gene: TRBJ1-1; D gene: TRBD1; CDR3 length: 17; V gene: TRBV11-3; CDR3 DNA: TGTGCCAGCAGCTTAGTAGAGCCAGGGGGCGTTCACACTGAAGCTTTCTTT; CDR3 protein: CASSLVEPGGVHTEAFF
clone size: -; J gene: TRBJ2-1; D gene: -; CDR3 length: 15; V gene: TRBV7-6; CDR3 DNA: TGTGCCAGCAGCTTCCTGTCCCGGACCCAGGGTGAGCAGTTCTTC; CDR3 protein: CASSFLSRTQGEQFF
clone size: -; J gene: TRBJ1-1; D gene: -; CDR3 length: 17; V gene: TRBV19; CDR3 DNA: TGTGCCAGTAGTTCCCCCGAATATCGGGAGGGGAACACTGAAGCTTTCTTT; CDR3 protein: CASSSPEYREGNTEAFF
clone size: -; J gene: TRBJ1-5; D gene: -; CDR3 length: 12; V gene: TRBV6-1; CDR3 DNA: TGTGCCAGCAGTGAGCGGGATCAGCCCCAGCATTTT; CDR3 protein: CASSERDQPQHF
clone size: -; J gene: TRBJ2-1; D gene: TRBD2; CDR3 length: 16; V gene: TRBV4-2; CDR3 DNA: TGTGCCAGCAGCCAAGCACAACTAGCGGAGCACAATGAGCAGTTCTTC; CDR3 protein: CASSQAQLAEHNEQFF
clone size: -; J gene: TRBJ2-1; D gene: -; CDR3 length: 17; V gene: TRBV18; CDR3 DNA: TGTGCCAGCTCACCTTACAGGAACCCAAACACCTACAATGAGCAGTTCTTC; CDR3 protein: CASSPYRNPNTYNEQFF
clone size: -; J gene: TRBJ1-5; D gene: TRBD1; CDR3 length: 15; V gene: TRBV18; CDR3 DNA: TGTGCCAGCTCACCACTAGGGACAGGGGAACAGCCCCAGCATTTT; CDR3 protein: CASSPLGTGEQPQHF
clone size: -; J gene: TRBJ1-4; D gene: -; CDR3 length: 16; V gene: TRBV19; CDR3 DNA: TGTGCCAGTAGTATACGAGGGAGGAGGACTAATGAAAAACTGTTTTTT; CDR3 protein: CASSIRGRRTNEKLFF
clone size: -; J gene: TRBJ1-4; D gene: TRBD1; CDR3 length: 15; V gene: TRBV2; CDR3 DNA: TGTGCCAGCAGTGACCGGACAGGGCCAAGGAAAAAACTGTTTTTT; CDR3 protein: CASSDRTGPRKKLFF
clone size: -; J gene: TRBJ1-3; D gene: -; CDR3 length: 13; V gene: TRBV30; CDR3 DNA: TGTGCCTGGTGGAGGTACGCTGGAAACACCATATATTTT; CDR3 protein: CAWWRYAGNTIYF
clone size: -; J gene: TRBJ2-1; D gene: -; CDR3 length: 13; V gene: TRBV5-6; CDR3 DNA: TGTGCCAGCAGCTACGTCTCAGGCAATGAGCAGTTCTTC; CDR3 protein: CASSYVSGNEQFF
clone size: -; J gene: TRBJ1-2; D gene: -; CDR3 length: 13; V gene: TRBV10-2; CDR3 DNA: TGCGCCAGCAGTGAGCAAGGGGAGGCTGGCTACACCTTC; CDR3 protein: CASSEQGEAGYTF
clone size: -; J gene: TRBJ2-7; D gene: TRBD1; CDR3 length: 14; V gene: TRBV2; CDR3 DNA: TGTGCCAGCAGTCCTAACAGGGGGCCGGGAGAGCAGTACTTC; CDR3 protein: CASSPNRGPGEQYF
clone size: -; J gene: TRBJ2-1; D gene: -; CDR3 length: 14; V gene: TRBV24-1; CDR3 DNA: TGTGCCACCAGTGATTTCCCCTCAGGGGCTGAGCAGTTCTTC; CDR3 protein: CATSDFPSGAEQFF
clone size: -; J gene: TRBJ2-1; D gene: -; CDR3 length: 14; V gene: TRBV11-3; CDR3 DNA: TGTGCCAGCAGCTTAGGCGCAGGGTACAATGAGCAGTTCTTC; CDR3 protein: CASSLGAGYNEQFF
clone size: -; J gene: TRBJ2-7; D gene: -; CDR3 length: 14; V gene: TRBV5-1; CDR3 DNA: TGCGCCAGCAGCTTGGCCGCGGCTGCCAACGAGCAGTACTTC; CDR3 protein: CASSLAAAANEQYF
clone size: few; J gene: TRBJ1-3; D gene: -; CDR3 length: 12; V gene: TRBV30; CDR3 DNA: TGTGCCTGGAAAAAGACAGGAAACACCATATATTTT; CDR3 protein: CAWKKTGNTIYF
clone size: -; J gene: TRBJ1-1; D gene: -; CDR3 length: 15; V gene: TRBV9; CDR3 DNA: TGTGCCAGCAGCTTAGAAGGCAGGGGGAACACTGAAGCTTTCTTT; CDR3 protein: CASSLEGRGNTEAFF
clone size: -; J gene: TRBJ2-3; D gene: TRBD1; CDR3 length: 16; V gene: TRBV4-1; CDR3 DNA: TGCGCCAGCAGCCAACCACAGGGGGCCGGCACAGATACGCAGTATTTT; CDR3 protein: CASSQPQGAGTDTQYF
clone size: many; J gene: TRBJ2-3; D gene: -; CDR3 length: 12; V gene: TRBV2; CDR3 DNA: TGTGCCAGCACCGGAGGAGGGAATACGCAGTATTTT; CDR3 protein: CASTGGGNTQYF
clone size: -; J gene: TRBJ1-2; D gene: TRBD1; CDR3 length: 16; V gene: TRBV4-3; CDR3 DNA: TGCGCCAGCAGCCAATCTTTACGGGGACAGGCTTATGGCTACACCTTC; CDR3 protein: CASSQSLRGQAYGYTF
clone size: -; J gene: TRBJ1-4; D gene: -; CDR3 length: 11; V gene: TRBV12-3/TRBV12-4; CDR3 DNA: TGTGCCAGTCGACTGCGGGAAAAACTGTTTTTT; CDR3 protein: CASRLREKLFF
clone size: -; J gene: TRBJ2-5; D gene: -; CDR3 length: 12; V gene: TRBV29-1; CDR3 DNA: TGCAGCGTGGGGGCTGGTCAAGAGACCCAGTACTTC; CDR3 protein: CSVGAGQETQYF
clone size: -; J gene: TRBJ1-2; D gene: TRBD1; CDR3 length: 14; V gene: TRBV19; CDR3 DNA: TGTGCCAGTACCCCAGGGACAGGGGGGAATGGCTACACCTTC; CDR3 protein: CASTPGTGGNGYTF
clone size: -; J gene: TRBJ1-5; D gene: -; CDR3 length: 15; V gene: TRBV6-5; CDR3 DNA: TGTGCCAGCACCCGAGGCTTTAATAGCAATCAGCCCCAGCATTTT; CDR3 protein: CASTRGFNSNQPQHF
clone size: -; J gene: TRBJ1-1; D gene: TRBD1; CDR3 length: 14; V gene: TRBV19; CDR3 DNA: TGTGCCAGTAGTAGGGACAGGGGGCGGATTGAAGCTTTCTTT; CDR3 protein: CASSRDRGRIEAFF